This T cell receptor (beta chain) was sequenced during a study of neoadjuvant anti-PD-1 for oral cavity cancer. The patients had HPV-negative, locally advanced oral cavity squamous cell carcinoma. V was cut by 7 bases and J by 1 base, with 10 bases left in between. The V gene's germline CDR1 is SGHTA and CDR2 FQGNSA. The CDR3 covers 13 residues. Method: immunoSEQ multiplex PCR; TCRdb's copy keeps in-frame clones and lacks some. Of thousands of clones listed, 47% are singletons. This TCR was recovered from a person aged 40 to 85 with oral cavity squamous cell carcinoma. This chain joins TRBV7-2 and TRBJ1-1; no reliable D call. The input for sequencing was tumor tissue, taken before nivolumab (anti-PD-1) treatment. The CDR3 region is CASTNYRNTEAFF. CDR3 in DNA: TGTGCCAGCACCAATTACAGGAACACTGAAGCTTTCTTT.